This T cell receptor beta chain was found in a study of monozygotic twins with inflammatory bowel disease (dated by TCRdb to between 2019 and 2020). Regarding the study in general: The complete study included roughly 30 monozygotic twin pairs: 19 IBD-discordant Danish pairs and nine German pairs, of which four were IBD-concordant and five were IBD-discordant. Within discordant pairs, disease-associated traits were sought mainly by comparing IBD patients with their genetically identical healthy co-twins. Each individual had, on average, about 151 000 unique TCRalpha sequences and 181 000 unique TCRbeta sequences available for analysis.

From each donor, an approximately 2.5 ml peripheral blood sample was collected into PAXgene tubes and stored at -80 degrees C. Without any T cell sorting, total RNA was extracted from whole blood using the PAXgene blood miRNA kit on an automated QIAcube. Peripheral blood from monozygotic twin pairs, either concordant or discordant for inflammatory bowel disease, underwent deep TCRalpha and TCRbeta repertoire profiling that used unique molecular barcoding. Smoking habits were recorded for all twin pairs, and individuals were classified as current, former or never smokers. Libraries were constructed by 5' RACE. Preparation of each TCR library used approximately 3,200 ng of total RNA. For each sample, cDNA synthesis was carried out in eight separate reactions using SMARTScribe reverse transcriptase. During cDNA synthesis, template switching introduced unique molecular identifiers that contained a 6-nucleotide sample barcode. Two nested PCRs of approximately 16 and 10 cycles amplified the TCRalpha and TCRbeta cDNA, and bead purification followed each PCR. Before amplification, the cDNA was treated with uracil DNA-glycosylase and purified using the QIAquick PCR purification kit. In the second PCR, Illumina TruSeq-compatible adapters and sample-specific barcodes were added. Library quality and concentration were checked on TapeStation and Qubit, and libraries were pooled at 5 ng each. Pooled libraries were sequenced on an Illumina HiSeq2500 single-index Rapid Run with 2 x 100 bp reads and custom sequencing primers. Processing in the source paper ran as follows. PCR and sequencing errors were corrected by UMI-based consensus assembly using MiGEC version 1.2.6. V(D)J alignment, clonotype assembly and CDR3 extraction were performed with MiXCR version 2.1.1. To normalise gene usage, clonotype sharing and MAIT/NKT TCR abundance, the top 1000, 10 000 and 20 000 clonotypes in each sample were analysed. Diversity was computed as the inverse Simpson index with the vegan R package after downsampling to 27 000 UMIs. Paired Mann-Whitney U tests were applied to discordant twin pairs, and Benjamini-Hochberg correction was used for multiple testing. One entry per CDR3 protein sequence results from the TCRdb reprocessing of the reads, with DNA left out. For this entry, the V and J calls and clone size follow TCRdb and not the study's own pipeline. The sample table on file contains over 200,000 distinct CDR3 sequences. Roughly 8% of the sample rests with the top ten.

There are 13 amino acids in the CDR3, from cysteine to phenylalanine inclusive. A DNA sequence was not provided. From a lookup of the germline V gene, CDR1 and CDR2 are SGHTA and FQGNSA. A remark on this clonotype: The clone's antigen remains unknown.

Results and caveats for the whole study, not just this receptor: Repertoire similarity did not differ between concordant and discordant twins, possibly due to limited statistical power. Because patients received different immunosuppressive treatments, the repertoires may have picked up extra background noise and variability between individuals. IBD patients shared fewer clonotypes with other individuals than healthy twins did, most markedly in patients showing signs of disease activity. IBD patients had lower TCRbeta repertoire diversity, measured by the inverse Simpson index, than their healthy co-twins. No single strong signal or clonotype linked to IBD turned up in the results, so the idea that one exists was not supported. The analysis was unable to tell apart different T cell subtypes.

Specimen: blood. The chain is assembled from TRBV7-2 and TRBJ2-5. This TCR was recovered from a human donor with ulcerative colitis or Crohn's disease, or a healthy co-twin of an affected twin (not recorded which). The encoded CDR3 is CASSLVVQETQYF.